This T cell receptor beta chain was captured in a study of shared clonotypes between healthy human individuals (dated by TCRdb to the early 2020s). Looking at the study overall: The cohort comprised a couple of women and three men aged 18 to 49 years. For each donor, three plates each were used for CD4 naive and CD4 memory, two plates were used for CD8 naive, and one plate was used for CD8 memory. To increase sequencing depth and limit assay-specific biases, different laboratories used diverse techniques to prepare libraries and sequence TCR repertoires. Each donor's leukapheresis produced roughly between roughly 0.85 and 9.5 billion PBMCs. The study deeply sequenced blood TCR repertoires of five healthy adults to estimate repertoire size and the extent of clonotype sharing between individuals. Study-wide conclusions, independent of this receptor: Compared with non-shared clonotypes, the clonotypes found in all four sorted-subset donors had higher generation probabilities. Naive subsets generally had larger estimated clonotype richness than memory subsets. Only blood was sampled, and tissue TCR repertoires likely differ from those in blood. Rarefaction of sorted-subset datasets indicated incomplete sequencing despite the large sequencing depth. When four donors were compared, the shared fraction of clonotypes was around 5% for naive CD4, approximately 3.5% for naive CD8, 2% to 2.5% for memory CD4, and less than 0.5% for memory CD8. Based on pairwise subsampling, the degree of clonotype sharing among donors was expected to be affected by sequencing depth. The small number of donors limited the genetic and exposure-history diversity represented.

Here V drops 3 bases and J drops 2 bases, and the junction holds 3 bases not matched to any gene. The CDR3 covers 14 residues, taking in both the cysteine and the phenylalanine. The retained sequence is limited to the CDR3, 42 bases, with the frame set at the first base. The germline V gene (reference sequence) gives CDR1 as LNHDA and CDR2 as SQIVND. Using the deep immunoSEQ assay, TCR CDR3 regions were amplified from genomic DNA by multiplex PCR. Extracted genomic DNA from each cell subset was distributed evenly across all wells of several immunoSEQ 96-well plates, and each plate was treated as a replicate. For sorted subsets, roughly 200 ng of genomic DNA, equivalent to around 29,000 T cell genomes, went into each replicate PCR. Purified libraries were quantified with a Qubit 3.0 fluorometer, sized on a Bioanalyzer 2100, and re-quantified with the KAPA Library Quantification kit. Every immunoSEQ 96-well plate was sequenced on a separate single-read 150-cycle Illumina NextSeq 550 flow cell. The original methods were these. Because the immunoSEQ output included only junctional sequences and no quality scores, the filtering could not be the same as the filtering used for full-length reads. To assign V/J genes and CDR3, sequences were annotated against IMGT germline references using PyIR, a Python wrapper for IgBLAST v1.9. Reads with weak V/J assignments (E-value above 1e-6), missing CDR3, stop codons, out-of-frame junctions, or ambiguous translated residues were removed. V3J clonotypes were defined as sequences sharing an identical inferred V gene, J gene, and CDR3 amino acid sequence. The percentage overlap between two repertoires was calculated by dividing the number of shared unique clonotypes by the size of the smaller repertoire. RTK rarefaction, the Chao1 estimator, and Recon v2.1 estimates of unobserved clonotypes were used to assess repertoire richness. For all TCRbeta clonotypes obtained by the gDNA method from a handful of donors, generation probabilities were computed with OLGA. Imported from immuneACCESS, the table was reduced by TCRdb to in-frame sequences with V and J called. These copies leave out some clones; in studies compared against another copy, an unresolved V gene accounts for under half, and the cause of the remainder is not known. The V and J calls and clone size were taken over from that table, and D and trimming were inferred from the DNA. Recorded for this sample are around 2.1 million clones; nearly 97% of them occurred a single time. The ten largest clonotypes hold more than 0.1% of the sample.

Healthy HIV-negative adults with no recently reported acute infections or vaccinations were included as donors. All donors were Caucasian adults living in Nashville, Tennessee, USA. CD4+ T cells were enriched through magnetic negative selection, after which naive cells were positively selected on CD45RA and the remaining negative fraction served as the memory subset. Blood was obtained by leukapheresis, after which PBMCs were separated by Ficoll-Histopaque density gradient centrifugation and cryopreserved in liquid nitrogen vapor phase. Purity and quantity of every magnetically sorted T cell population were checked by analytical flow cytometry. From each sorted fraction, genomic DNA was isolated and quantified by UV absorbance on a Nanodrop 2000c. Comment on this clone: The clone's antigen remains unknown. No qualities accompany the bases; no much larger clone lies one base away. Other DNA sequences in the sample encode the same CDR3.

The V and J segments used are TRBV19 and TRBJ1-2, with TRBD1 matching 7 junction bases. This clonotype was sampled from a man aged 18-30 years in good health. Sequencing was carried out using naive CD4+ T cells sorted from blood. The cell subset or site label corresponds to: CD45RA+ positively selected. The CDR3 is CASSMAGGNYGYTF. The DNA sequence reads TGTGCCAGTAGTATGGCAGGGGGAAACTATGGCTACACCTTC.